These T cell receptor beta chains were read from a single sample in a study of T cell changes during pregnancy in multiple sclerosis. Profiled with immunoSEQ multiplex PCR; TCRdb holds only in-frame clones, not every one. The profile shows around 40,000 clones, approximately 94% of them singletons. Sequences were derived from CD4+ T cells from peripheral blood mononuclear cells, sampled in the third trimester of pregnancy. All receptors derive from a female donor with multiple sclerosis, enrolled in a pregnancy study. The CDR3 runs from the conserved cysteine through the conserved F or W. D genes are given only for firm matches. Some rows have no size entry. The others give once, few or many, or a class for an expanded clone.

TRBV4-3	-	TRBJ1-1	-	15	CASSQDTGGNTEAFF	TGCGCCAGCAGCCAAGATACGGGGGGGAACACTGAAGCTTTCTTT
TRBV18	TRBD1	TRBJ1-4	once	14	CASSLGTGSEKLFF	TGTGCCAGCTCACTAGGGACAGGGAGTGAAAAACTGTTTTTT
TRBV18	-	TRBJ1-4	-	17	CASSPREGVATNEKLFF	TGTGCCAGCTCACCCCGCGAAGGAGTTGCAACTAATGAAAAACTGTTTTTT
TRBV5-1	-	TRBJ2-2	-	14	CASSAAGIIGELFF	TGCGCCAGCAGCGCCGCGGGGATAATCGGGGAGCTGTTTTTT
TRBV5-8	-	TRBJ2-2	-	14	CASSLVANTGELFF	TGTGCCAGCAGCTTGGTCGCGAACACCGGGGAGCTGTTTTTT
TRBV9	-	TRBJ1-3	-	18	CASSVEPGDPLSGNTIYF	TGTGCCAGCAGCGTAGAGCCAGGGGATCCCCTCTCTGGAAACACCATATATTTT
TRBV2	-	TRBJ1-5	-	14	CASRGTFGNQPQHF	TGTGCCAGCAGAGGGACATTCGGCAATCAGCCCCAGCATTTT
TRBV7-5	-	TRBJ2-7	-	16	CVRSLVGGQDPYEQYF	TGTGTCAGAAGCTTAGTGGGGGGACAGGACCCCTACGAGCAGTACTTC
TRBV28	TRBD1	TRBJ2-6	-	16	CASSSQGEPGANVLTF	TGTGCCAGCAGTTCCCAGGGGGAGCCTGGGGCCAACGTCCTGACTTTC
TRBV27	-	TRBJ1-2	once	13	CASSLMGDHGYTF	TGTGCCAGCAGTTTGATGGGCGATCATGGCTACACCTTC
TRBV5-1	-	TRBJ2-6	-	20	CASSFRSDSRSLSGANVLTF	TGCGCCAGCAGCTTTAGGTCGGATTCGAGGTCCCTCTCTGGGGCCAACGTCCTGACTTTC
TRBV27	TRBD1	TRBJ1-2	-	15	CASSFRGQGHLGYTF	TGTGCCAGCAGTTTTAGGGGACAGGGCCACCTTGGCTACACCTTC
TRBV5-8	TRBD1	TRBJ2-7	-	16	CASAPLPGQNLWEQYF	TGTGCCAGCGCTCCCCTCCCGGGACAGAACCTTTGGGAGCAGTACTTC
TRBV5-1	TRBD1	TRBJ1-2	-	14	CASSLGGQGQGYTF	TGCGCCAGCAGCTTAGGGGGACAGGGCCAAGGCTACACCTTC
TRBV19	-	TRBJ2-5	-	14	CASSPPRAGETQYF	TGTGCCAGTAGTCCACCCCGCGCGGGTGAGACCCAGTACTTC
TRBV10-3	-	TRBJ1-2	-	14	CAISAEGVIHGYTF	TGTGCCATCAGTGCCGAGGGGGTAATCCATGGCTACACCTTC